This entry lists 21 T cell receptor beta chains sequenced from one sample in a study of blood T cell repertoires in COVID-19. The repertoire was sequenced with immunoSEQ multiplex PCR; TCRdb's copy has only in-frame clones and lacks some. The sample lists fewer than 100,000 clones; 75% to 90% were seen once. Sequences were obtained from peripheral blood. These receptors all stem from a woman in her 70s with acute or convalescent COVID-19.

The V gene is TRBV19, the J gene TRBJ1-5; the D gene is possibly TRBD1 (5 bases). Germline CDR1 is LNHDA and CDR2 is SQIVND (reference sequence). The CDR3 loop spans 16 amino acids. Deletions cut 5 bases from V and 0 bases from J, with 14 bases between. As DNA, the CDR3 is TGTGCCAGTAGTCCCCCCAAAGACAGTAGCAATCAGCCCCAGCATTTT. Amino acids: CASSPPKDSSNQPQHF.

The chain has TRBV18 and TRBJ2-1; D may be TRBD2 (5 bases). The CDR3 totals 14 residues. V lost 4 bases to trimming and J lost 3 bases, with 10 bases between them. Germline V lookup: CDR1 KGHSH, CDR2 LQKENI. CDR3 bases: TGTGCCAGCTCACGAGGGAGTAGCTACAATGAGCAGTTCTTC. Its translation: CASSRGSSYNEQFF.

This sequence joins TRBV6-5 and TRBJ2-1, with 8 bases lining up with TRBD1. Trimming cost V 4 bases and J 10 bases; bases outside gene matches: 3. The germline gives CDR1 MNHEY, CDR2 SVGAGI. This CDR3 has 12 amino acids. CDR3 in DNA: TGTGCCAGCAGTTCCAGGGGGCGGGAGCAGTTCTTC. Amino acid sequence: CASSSRGREQFF.

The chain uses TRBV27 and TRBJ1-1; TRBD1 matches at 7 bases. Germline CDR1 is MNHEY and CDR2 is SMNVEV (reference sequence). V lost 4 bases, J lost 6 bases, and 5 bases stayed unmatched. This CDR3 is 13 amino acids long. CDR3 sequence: CASSYRGMAEAFF. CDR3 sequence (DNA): TGTGCCAGCAGTTACAGGGGCATGGCTGAAGCTTTCTTT.

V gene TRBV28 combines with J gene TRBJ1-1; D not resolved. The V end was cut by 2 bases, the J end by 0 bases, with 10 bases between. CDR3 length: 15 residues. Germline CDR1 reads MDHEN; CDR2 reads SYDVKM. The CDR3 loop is CASSLIVQLNTEAFF. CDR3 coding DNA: TGTGCCAGCAGTTTAATTGTACAGCTGAACACTGAAGCTTTCTTT.

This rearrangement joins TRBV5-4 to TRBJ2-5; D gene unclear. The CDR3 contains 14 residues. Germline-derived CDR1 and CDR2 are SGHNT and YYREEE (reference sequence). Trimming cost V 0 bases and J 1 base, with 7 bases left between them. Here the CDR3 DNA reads TGTGCCAGCAGCTTGGTGGGCAGCCAAGAGACCCAGTACTTC. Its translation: CASSLVGSQETQYF.

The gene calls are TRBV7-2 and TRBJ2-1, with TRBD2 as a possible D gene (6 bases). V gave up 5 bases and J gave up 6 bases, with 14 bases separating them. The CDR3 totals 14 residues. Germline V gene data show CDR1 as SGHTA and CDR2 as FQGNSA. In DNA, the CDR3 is TGTGCCAGCAGCCCAGCGGGCGGGGTCAATGAGCAGTTCTTC. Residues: CASSPAGGVNEQFF. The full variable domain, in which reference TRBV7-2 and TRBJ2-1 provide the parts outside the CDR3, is GAGVSQSPSNKVTEKGKDVELRCDPISGHTALYWYRQSLGQGLEFLIYFQGNSAPDKSGLPSDRFSAERTGGSVSTLTIQRTQQEDSAVYLCASSPAGGVNEQFFGPGTRLTVL.

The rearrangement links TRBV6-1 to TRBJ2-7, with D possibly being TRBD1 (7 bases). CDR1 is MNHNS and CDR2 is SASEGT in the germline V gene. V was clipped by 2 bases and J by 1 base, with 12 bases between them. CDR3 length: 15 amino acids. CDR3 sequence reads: CASSEQGGFSYEQYF. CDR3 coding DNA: TGTGCCAGCAGTGAACAGGGGGGATTTTCCTACGAGCAGTACTTC.

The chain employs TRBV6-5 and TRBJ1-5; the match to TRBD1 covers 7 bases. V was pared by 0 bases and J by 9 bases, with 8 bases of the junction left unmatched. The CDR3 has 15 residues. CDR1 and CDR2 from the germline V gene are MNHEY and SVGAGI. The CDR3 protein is CASSYSGTADWPQHF. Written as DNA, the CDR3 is TGTGCCAGCAGTTACTCGGGGACAGCTGATTGGCCCCAGCATTTT.

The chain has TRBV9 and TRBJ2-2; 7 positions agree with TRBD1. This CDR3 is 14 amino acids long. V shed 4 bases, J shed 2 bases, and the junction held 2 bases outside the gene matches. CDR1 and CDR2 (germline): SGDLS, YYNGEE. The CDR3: CASSRQGNTGELFF. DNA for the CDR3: TGTGCCAGCAGCCGACAGGGTAACACCGGGGAGCTGTTTTTT.

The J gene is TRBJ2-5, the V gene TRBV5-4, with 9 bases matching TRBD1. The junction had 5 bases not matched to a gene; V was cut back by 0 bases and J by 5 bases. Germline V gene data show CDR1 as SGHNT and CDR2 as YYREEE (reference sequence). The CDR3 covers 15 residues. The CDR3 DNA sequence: TGTGCCAGCAGCTTGGGAGGGACAGGGAGGGAGACCCAGTACTTC. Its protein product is CASSLGGTGRETQYF.

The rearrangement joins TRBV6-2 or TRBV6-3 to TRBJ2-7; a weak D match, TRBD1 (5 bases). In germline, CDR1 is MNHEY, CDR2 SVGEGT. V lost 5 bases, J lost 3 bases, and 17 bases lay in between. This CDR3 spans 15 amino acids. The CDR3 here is CASSTRTPGVYEQYF. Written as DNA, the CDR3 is TGTGCCAGCAGTACCCGGACACCGGGCGTCTACGAGCAGTACTTC.

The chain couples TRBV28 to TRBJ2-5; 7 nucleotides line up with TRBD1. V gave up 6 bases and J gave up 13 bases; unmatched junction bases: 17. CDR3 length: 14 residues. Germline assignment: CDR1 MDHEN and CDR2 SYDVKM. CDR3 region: CASRARGGASSVYF. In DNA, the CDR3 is TGTGCCAGCAGAGCGAGAGGGGGCGCTTCTTCCGTGTACTTC.

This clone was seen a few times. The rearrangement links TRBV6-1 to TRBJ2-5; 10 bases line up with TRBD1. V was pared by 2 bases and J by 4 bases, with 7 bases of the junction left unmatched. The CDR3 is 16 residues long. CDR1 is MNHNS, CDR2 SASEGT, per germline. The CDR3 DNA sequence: TGTGCCAGCAGTGAATTTGCAGGACAGGGGGGAGAGACCCAGTACTTC. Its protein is CASSEFAGQGGETQYF.

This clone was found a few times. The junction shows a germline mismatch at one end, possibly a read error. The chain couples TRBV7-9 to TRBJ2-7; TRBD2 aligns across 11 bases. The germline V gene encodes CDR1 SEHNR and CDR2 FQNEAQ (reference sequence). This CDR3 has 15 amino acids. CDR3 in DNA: TGTGCCAGCATGTTAGCGGGAGGGCCCTCCAACGAGCAGTACTTC. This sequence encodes CASMLAGGPSNEQYF. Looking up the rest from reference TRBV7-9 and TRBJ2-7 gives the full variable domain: DTGVSQNPRHKITKRGQNVTFRCDPISEHNRLYWYRQTLGQGPEFLTYFQNEAQLEKSRLLSDRFSAERPKGSFSTLEIQRTEQGDSAMYLCASMLAGGPSNEQYFGPGTRLTVT.

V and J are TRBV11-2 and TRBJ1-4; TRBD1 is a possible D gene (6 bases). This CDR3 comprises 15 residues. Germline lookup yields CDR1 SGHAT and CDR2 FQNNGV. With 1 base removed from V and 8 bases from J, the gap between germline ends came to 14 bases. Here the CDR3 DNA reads TGTGCCAGCAGCTTAGTACCAGGGGTCGGCGAAAAACTGTTTTTT. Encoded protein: CASSLVPGVGEKLFF. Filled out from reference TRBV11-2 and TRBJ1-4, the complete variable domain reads EAGVAQSPRYKIIEKRQSVAFWCNPISGHATLYWYQQILGQGPKLLIQFQNNGVVDDSQLPKDRFSAERLKGVDSTLKIQPAKLEDSAVYLCASSLVPGVGEKLFFGSGTQLSVL.

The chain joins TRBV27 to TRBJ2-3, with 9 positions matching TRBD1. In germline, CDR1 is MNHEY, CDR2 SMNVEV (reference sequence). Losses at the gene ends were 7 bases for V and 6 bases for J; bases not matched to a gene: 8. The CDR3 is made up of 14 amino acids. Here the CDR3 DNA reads TGTGCCAGCACCCGACAGGGGGAGCGGGATACGCAGTATTTT. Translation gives CASTRQGERDTQYF.

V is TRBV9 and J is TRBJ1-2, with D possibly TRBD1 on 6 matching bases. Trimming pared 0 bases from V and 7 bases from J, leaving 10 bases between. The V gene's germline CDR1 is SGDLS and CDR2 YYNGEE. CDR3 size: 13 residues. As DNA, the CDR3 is TGTGCCAGCAGCGTAGGAACAGGGCCTGGCTACACCTTC. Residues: CASSVGTGPGYTF.

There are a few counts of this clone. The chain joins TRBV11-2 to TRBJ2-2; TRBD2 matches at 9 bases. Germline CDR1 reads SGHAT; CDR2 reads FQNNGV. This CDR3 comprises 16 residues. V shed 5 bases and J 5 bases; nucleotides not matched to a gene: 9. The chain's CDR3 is CASSLMGGGATGELFF. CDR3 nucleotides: TGTGCCAGCAGCCTCATGGGCGGGGGGGCGACCGGGGAGCTGTTTTTT.

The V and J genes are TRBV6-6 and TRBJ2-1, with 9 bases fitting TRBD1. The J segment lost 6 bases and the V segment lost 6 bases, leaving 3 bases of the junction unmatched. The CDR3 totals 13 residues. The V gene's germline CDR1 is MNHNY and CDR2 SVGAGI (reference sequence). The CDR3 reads CASRTTGGNEQFF. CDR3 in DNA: TGTGCCAGCAGGACGACAGGGGGCAATGAGCAGTTCTTC.

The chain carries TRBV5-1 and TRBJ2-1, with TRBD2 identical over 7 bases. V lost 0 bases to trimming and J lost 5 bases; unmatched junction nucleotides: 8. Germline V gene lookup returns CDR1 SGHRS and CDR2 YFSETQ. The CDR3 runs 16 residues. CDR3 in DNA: TGCGCCAGCAGCTTGGCGGGGAGGGCGGTCGACAATGAGCAGTTCTTC. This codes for CASSLAGRAVDNEQFF.